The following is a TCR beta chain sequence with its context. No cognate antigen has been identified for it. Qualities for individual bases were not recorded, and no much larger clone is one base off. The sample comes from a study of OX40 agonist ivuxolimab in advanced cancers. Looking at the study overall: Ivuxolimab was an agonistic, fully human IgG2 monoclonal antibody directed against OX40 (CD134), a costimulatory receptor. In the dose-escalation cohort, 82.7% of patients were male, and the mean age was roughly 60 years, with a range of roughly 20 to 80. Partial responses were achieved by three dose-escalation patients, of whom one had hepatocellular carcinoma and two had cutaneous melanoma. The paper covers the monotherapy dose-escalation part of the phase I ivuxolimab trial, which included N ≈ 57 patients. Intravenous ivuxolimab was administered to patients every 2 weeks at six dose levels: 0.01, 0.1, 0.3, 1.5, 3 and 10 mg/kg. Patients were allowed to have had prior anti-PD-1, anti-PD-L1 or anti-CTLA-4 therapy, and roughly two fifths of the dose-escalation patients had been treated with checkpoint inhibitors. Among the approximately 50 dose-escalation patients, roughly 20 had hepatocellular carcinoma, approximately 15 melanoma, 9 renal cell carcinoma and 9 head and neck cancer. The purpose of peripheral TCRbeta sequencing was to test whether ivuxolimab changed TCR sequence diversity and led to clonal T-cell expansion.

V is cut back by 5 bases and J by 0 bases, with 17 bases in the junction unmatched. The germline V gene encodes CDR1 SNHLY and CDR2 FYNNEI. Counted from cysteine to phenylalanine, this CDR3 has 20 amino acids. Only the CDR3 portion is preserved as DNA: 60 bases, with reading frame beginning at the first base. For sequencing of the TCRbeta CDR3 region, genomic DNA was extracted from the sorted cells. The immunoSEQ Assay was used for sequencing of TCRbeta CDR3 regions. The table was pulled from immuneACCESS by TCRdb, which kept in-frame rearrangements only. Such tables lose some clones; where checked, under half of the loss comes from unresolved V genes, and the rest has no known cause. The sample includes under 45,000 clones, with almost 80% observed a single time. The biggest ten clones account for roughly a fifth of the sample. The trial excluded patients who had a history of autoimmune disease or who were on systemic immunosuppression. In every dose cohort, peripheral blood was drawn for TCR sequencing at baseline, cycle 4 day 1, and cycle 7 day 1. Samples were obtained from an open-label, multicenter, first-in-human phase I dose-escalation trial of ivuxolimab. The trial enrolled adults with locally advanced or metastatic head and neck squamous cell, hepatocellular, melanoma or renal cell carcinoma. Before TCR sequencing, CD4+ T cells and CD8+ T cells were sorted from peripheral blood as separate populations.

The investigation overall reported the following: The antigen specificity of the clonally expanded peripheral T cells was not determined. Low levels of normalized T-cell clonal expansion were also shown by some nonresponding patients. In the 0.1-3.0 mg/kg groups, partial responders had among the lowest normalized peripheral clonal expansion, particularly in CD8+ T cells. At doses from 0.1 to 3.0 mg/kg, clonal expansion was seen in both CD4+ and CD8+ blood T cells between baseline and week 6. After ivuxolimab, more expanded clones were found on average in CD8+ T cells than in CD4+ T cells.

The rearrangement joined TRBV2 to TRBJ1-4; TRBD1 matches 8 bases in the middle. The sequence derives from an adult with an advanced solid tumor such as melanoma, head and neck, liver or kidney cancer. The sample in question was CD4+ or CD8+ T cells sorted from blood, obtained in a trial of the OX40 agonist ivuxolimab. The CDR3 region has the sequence CASSKKNKRTGLTTNEKLFF. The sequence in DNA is TGTGCCAGCAGTAAGAAGAATAAAAGGACAGGGCTCACAACTAATGAAAAACTGTTTTTT.